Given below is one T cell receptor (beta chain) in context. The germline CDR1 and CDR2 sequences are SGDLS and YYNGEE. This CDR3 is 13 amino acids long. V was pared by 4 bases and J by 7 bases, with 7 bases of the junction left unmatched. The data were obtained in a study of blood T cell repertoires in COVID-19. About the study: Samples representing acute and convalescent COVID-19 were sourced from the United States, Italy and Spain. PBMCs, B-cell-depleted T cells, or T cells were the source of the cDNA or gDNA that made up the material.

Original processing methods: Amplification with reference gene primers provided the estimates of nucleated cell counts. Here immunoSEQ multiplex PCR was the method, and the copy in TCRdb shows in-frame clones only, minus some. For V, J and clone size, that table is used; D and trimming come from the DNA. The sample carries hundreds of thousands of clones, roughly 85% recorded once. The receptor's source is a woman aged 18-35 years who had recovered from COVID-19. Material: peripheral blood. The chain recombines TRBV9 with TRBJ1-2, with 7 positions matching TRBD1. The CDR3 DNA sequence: TGTGCCAGCAGCCTAGACAGGGCGAGTGGCTACACCTTC. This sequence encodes CASSLDRASGYTF.